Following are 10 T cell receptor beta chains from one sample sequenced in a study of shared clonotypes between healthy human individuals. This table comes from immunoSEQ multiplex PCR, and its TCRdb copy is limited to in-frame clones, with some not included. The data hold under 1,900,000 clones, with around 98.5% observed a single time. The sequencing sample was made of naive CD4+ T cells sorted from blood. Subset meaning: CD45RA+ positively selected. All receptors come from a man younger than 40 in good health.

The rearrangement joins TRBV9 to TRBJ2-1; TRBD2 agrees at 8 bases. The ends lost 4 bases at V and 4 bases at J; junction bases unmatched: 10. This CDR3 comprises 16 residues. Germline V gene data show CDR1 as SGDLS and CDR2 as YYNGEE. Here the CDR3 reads CASSQRIAGSYNEQFF. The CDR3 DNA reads TGTGCCAGCAGCCAAAGAATAGCGGGATCATACAATGAGCAGTTCTTC. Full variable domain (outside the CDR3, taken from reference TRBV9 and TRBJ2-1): DSGVTQTPKHLITATGQRVTLRCSPRSGDLSVYWYQQSLDQGLQFLIQYYNGEERAKGNILERFSAQQFPDLHSELNLSSLELGDSALYFCASSQRIAGSYNEQFFGPGTRLTVL.

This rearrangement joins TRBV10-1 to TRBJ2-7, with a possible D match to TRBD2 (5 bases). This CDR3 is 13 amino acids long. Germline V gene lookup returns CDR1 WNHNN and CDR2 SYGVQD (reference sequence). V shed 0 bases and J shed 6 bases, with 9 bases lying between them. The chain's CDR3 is CASSESGRPEQYF. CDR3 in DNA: TGCGCCAGCAGTGAGTCAGGGAGACCCGAGCAGTACTTC.

In nucleotides, the CDR3 is TGTGCCAGCAGCTCCAGCGGACTAGCGTCCAATGAGCAGTTCTTC. This gives the protein CASSSSGLASNEQFF. The V and J genes are TRBV7-9 and TRBJ2-1, with 9 bases lining up with TRBD2. The CDR3 spans 15 residues. CDR1 and CDR2 (germline): SEHNR, FQNEAQ (reference sequence). V dropped 4 bases and J dropped 6; count of bases not matched to a gene: 7. Supplemented by reference TRBV7-9 and TRBJ2-1, the full variable domain reads DTGVSQNPRHKITKRGQNVTFRCDPISEHNRLYWYRQTLGQGPEFLTYFQNEAQLEKSRLLSDRFSAERPKGSFSTLEIQRTEQGDSAMYLCASSSSGLASNEQFFGPGTRLTVL.

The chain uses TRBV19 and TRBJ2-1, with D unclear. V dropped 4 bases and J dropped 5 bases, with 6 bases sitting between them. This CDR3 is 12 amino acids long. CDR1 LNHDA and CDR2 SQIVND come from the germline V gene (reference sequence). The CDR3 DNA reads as TGTGCCAGTAGTAAGAAGGACAATGAGCAGTTCTTC. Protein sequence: CASSKKDNEQFF.

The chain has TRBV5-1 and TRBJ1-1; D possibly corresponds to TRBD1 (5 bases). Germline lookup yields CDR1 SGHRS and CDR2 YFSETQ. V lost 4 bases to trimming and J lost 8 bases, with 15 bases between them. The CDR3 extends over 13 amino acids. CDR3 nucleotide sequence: TGCGCCAGCAGCCCTGTAGGGGAGGGCGAAGCTTTCTTT. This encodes CASSPVGEGEAFF.

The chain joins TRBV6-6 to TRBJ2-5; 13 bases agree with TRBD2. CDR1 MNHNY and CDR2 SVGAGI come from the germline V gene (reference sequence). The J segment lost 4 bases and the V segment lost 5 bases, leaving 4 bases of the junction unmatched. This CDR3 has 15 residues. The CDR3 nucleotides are TGTGCCAGCAGTCCTAGGACTAGCGGGAGAGAGACCCAGTACTTC. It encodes CASSPRTSGRETQYF.

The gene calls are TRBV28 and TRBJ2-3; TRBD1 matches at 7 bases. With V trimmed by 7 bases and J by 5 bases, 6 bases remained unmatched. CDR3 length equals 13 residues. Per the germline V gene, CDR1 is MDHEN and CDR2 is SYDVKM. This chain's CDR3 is CASKAQGVDTQYF. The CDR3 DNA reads TGTGCCAGCAAAGCGCAGGGGGTAGATACGCAGTATTTT.

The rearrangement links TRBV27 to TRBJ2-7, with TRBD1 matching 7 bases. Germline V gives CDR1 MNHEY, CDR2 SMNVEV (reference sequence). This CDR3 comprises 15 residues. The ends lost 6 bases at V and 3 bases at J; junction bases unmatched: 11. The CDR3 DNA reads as TGTGCCAGCAGGCAGAATCTCCGGACAGGCTACGAGCAGTACTTC. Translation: CASRQNLRTGYEQYF.

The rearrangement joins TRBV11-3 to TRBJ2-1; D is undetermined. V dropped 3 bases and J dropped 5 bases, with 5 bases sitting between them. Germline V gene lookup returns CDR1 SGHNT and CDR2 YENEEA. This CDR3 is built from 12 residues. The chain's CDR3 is CASSFTDNEQFF. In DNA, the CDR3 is TGTGCCAGCAGCTTTACAGACAATGAGCAGTTCTTC.

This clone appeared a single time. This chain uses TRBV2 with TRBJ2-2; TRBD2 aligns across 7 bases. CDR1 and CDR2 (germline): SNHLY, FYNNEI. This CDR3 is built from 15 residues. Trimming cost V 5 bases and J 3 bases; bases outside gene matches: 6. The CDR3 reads CASSYALAYTGELFF. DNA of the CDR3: TGTGCCAGCAGTTACGCACTAGCGTACACCGGGGAGCTGTTTTTT.